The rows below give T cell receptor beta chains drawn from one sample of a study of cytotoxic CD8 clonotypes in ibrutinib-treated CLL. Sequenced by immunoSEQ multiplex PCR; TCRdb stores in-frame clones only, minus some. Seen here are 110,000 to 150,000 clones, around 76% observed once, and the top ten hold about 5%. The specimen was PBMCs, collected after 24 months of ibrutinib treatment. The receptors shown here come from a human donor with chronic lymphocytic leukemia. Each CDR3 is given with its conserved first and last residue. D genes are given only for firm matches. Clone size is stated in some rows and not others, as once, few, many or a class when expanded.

DNA: TGTGCCTGGAGCCAGGGAAGCGGCTACACCTTC
CDR3: CAWSQGSGYTF
length: 11
size: NA
D: NA
J: TRBJ1-2
V: TRBV30

DNA: TGTGCCAGCTCACCACCGACGGCAACTAATGAAAAACTGTTTTTT
CDR3: CASSPPTATNEKLFF
length: 15
size: NA
D: NA
J: TRBJ1-4
V: TRBV18

DNA: TGTGCCAGCAGTTCACCCCGACAGGGCCTTTTTACTGAAGCTTTCTTT
CDR3: CASSSPRQGLFTEAFF
length: 16
size: NA
D: TRBD1
J: TRBJ1-1
V: TRBV6-6

DNA: TGTGCCAGCAGCACAGGGGGAACCGGGGAGCTGTTTTTT
CDR3: CASSTGGTGELFF
length: 13
size: NA
D: TRBD1
J: TRBJ2-2
V: TRBV5-6

DNA: TGTGCCAGCAGCCGCCAGCCGTCCCAAGAGACCCAGTACTTC
CDR3: CASSRQPSQETQYF
length: 14
size: NA
D: NA
J: TRBJ2-5
V: TRBV6-6

DNA: TGCGCCAGCAGCTCCGGACAGGTAGCCCACGAGCAGTACTTC
CDR3: CASSSGQVAHEQYF
length: 14
size: NA
D: TRBD1
J: TRBJ2-7
V: TRBV5-1

DNA: TGTGCCAGCTCGCCGACTAGCCGGACAGATACGCAGTATTTT
CDR3: CASSPTSRTDTQYF
length: 14
size: NA
D: TRBD2
J: TRBJ2-3
V: TRBV18

DNA: TGCGCCAGCAGCCAAGGACAGGGAGGTTGGGTCAATCAGCCCCAGCATTTT
CDR3: CASSQGQGGWVNQPQHF
length: 17
size: once
D: TRBD1
J: TRBJ1-5
V: TRBV4-3

DNA: TGCGCCAGCAGCTCGGGACTAGCGACAGATACGCAGTATTTT
CDR3: CASSSGLATDTQYF
length: 14
size: few
D: TRBD2
J: TRBJ2-3
V: TRBV5-1

DNA: TGTGCCAGCAGCGCCGAAGGACAGGGGGGTTATGGCTACACCTTC
CDR3: CASSAEGQGGYGYTF
length: 15
size: few
D: TRBD1
J: TRBJ1-2
V: TRBV7-8

DNA: TGCGCCACCTCCACCACCAGGGGGCCCGCCTACGAGCAGTACTTC
CDR3: CATSTTRGPAYEQYF
length: 15
size: NA
D: TRBD1
J: TRBJ2-7
V: TRBV10-1

DNA: TGTGCCAGCAGCTTAGCGGTCGGACAGGGTCCAGGTACGCAGTATTTT
CDR3: CASSLAVGQGPGTQYF
length: 16
size: NA
D: TRBD1
J: TRBJ2-3
V: TRBV7-9

DNA: TGTGCCAGTCGTCCCTTCGGGGCTCCCACAGATACGCAGTATTTT
CDR3: CASRPFGAPTDTQYF
length: 15
size: NA
D: NA
J: TRBJ2-3
V: TRBV27

DNA: TGTGCCAGCAGCTTCAGGCCAGGGGCCACCACAGATACGCAGTATTTT
CDR3: CASSFRPGATTDTQYF
length: 16
size: NA
D: NA
J: TRBJ2-3
V: TRBV13

DNA: TGTGCCAGCTCACCGGGACAAAGTTCCTACGAGCAGTACTTC
CDR3: CASSPGQSSYEQYF
length: 14
size: once
D: NA
J: TRBJ2-7
V: TRBV18

DNA: TGTGCCATCAGTGGAGGACTAGCCCAAGAGACCCAGTACTTC
CDR3: CAISGGLAQETQYF
length: 14
size: NA
D: TRBD2
J: TRBJ2-5
V: TRBV10-3

DNA: TGTGCCAGTAGCTCGGTGGCCCTTGCGGCCAAAAACATTCAGTACTTC
CDR3: CASSSVALAAKNIQYF
length: 16
size: NA
D: NA
J: TRBJ2-4
V: TRBV19

DNA: TGTGCCAGCGGGGGGGAGGGGTACGAGCAGTACTTC
CDR3: CASGGEGYEQYF
length: 12
size: NA
D: TRBD2
J: TRBJ2-7
V: TRBV6-6

DNA: TGTGCCAGCAGCTTAAGGAGCGGGGACATTCAGTACTTC
CDR3: CASSLRSGDIQYF
length: 13
size: few
D: TRBD2
J: TRBJ2-4
V: TRBV7-9

DNA: TGTGCCAGCAGCCCAGACACAAATCAGCCCCAGCATTTT
CDR3: CASSPDTNQPQHF
length: 13
size: NA
D: NA
J: TRBJ1-5
V: TRBV7-3

DNA: TGTGCCAGCAGGCAGGGTAGTGAAAAACTGTTTTTT
CDR3: CASRQGSEKLFF
length: 12
size: NA
D: NA
J: TRBJ1-4
V: TRBV28

DNA: TGTGCCAGCAGCCGGGACAGGGGCTACAATGAGCAGTTCTTC
CDR3: CASSRDRGYNEQFF
length: 14
size: few
D: TRBD1
J: TRBJ2-1
V: TRBV7-9

DNA: TGTGCCAGCCCCCCAGGACAGGGGCTGGGGGGGGCCAACGTCCTGACTTTC
CDR3: CASPPGQGLGGANVLTF
length: 17
size: NA
D: TRBD1
J: TRBJ2-6
V: TRBV6-4

DNA: TGTGCCAGCAGCCCCCTGGCAGGGCGAACCGGGGAGCTGTTTTTT
CDR3: CASSPLAGRTGELFF
length: 15
size: NA
D: NA
J: TRBJ2-2
V: TRBV4-2

DNA: TGCGCCAGCAGCTTGGTTCCAGGGCGCGGAAACACCATATATTTT
CDR3: CASSLVPGRGNTIYF
length: 15
size: NA
D: NA
J: TRBJ1-3
V: TRBV5-1

DNA: TGTGCCAGCAGAGCGACAGGGCCCTACGAGCAGTACTTC
CDR3: CASRATGPYEQYF
length: 13
size: NA
D: TRBD1
J: TRBJ2-7
V: TRBV6-1

DNA: TGTGCCAGCAGCTCGGCCGTCCGCAATCAGCCCCAGCATTTT
CDR3: CASSSAVRNQPQHF
length: 14
size: few
D: NA
J: TRBJ1-5
V: TRBV5-6

DNA: TGTGCCAGCAGTGAGGGGCCCAATCAGCCCCAGCATTTT
CDR3: CASSEGPNQPQHF
length: 13
size: NA
D: NA
J: TRBJ1-5
V: TRBV6-4

DNA: TGTGCCAGTAGTACCCGGACAGGGGTTAACTATGGCTACACCTTC
CDR3: CASSTRTGVNYGYTF
length: 15
size: NA
D: TRBD1
J: TRBJ1-2
V: TRBV19

DNA: TGTGCCAGCAGTTTTTGGTCTGGAAACACCATATATTTT
CDR3: CASSFWSGNTIYF
length: 13
size: few
D: NA
J: TRBJ1-3
V: TRBV28

DNA: TGTGCCAGCAGCCCCACAGGGGAGACCCAGTACTTC
CDR3: CASSPTGETQYF
length: 12
size: NA
D: NA
J: TRBJ2-5
V: TRBV7-2

DNA: TGTGCCAGCAGCCCTCGGGGACAGGGGAACACTGAAGCTTTCTTT
CDR3: CASSPRGQGNTEAFF
length: 15
size: once
D: TRBD1
J: TRBJ1-1
V: TRBV6-5

DNA: TGTGCCATCAGTGAGCGGGGGGACTGGCGCGGCGGGGAGCTGTTTTTT
CDR3: CAISERGDWRGGELFF
length: 16
size: NA
D: TRBD2
J: TRBJ2-2
V: TRBV10-3

DNA: TGCGCCAGCAGCTTGTCTTCGGAGTATGGCTACACCTTC
CDR3: CASSLSSEYGYTF
length: 13
size: few
D: NA
J: TRBJ1-2
V: TRBV5-1

DNA: TGTGCCAGCTCTTTGACGGCCGCCACCACGAACACCGGGGAGCTGTTTTTT
CDR3: CASSLTAATTNTGELFF
length: 17
size: NA
D: NA
J: TRBJ2-2
V: TRBV18

DNA: TGCAGCGTTGATGGTCCCTATGGCTACACCTTC
CDR3: CSVDGPYGYTF
length: 11
size: NA
D: NA
J: TRBJ1-2
V: TRBV29-1

DNA: TGTGCCAGCAGCTTAGACGGGGGTCAGCCCCAGCATTTT
CDR3: CASSLDGGQPQHF
length: 13
size: NA
D: NA
J: TRBJ1-5
V: TRBV7-9

DNA: TGCAGCGTTGAAGATCAGGGGGAGGATGAAGCTTTCTTT
CDR3: CSVEDQGEDEAFF
length: 13
size: once
D: TRBD1
J: TRBJ1-1
V: TRBV29-1

DNA: TGTGCCAGTGGCCGAACTAGCGGGAGGGCCGACGCAGATACGCAGTATTTT
CDR3: CASGRTSGRADADTQYF
length: 17
size: NA
D: TRBD2
J: TRBJ2-3
V: TRBV19

DNA: TGTGCCAGCAGTTTACGGTCCAGGGTCACTGAAGCTTTCTTT
CDR3: CASSLRSRVTEAFF
length: 14
size: NA
D: NA
J: TRBJ1-1
V: TRBV27

DNA: TGTGCCAGCAGTTTGGGGACTTTAGGCGAGCAGTACTTC
CDR3: CASSLGTLGEQYF
length: 13
size: NA
D: NA
J: TRBJ2-7
V: TRBV9

DNA: TGTGCCAGCAGCCCCGGGTTAAACTATGGCTACACCTTC
CDR3: CASSPGLNYGYTF
length: 13
size: NA
D: NA
J: TRBJ1-2
V: TRBV28

DNA: TGTGCCAGCAGCGAGGCCCCTGGGCGGGAGGGCCTAAAAGAGCAGTACTTC
CDR3: CASSEAPGREGLKEQYF
length: 17
size: NA
D: TRBD2
J: TRBJ2-7
V: TRBV9

DNA: TGTGCCAGCAGCGTAGAGGGAGCGGGGGGCGGGACCCAGTACTTC
CDR3: CASSVEGAGGGTQYF
length: 15
size: few
D: TRBD2
J: TRBJ2-5
V: TRBV9

DNA: TGTGCCAGCAGCCCCCTGGGGGGACAGAGCTACGAGCAGTACTTC
CDR3: CASSPLGGQSYEQYF
length: 15
size: few
D: NA
J: TRBJ2-7
V: TRBV11-2

DNA: TGTGCCAGCACCTCTTTAGGGGCTGACTATGGCTACACCTTC
CDR3: CASTSLGADYGYTF
length: 14
size: NA
D: NA
J: TRBJ1-2
V: TRBV27

DNA: TGCGCCAGCAGCCAAGATGGGCTAGCGACCCGCACAGATACGCAGTATTTT
CDR3: CASSQDGLATRTDTQYF
length: 17
size: NA
D: NA
J: TRBJ2-3
V: TRBV4-1

DNA: TGTGCCAGCAGCTTAGGCCTGACAGGGGGCTTAGCAGATACGCAGTATTTT
CDR3: CASSLGLTGGLADTQYF
length: 17
size: NA
D: TRBD1
J: TRBJ2-3
V: TRBV7-2

DNA: TGTGCCAGCTCCCCCCCGACTAGTGTGGGCGAGCAGTACTTC
CDR3: CASSPPTSVGEQYF
length: 14
size: NA
D: NA
J: TRBJ2-7
V: TRBV18

DNA: TGTGCCAGCAGTGAGGGTGCCCGGAGGTACACCTTC
CDR3: CASSEGARRYTF
length: 12
size: few
D: NA
J: TRBJ1-2
V: TRBV6-1

DNA: TGTGCCAGCAGCCCGGACCGACTAGCGGGAGGTGGCACCGGGGAGCTGTTTTTT
CDR3: CASSPDRLAGGGTGELFF
length: 18
size: NA
D: TRBD2
J: TRBJ2-2
V: TRBV7-7

DNA: TGTGCCAGCCGCACCTGGACAGGGGGGACCGGGGAGCTGTTTTTT
CDR3: CASRTWTGGTGELFF
length: 15
size: NA
D: TRBD1
J: TRBJ2-2
V: TRBV7-9

DNA: TGTGCCATCAGACTAGCCCCCGAGGATACGCAGTATTTT
CDR3: CAIRLAPEDTQYF
length: 13
size: NA
D: NA
J: TRBJ2-3
V: TRBV10-3

DNA: TGTGCCATCAGGGACAGGGTAGGTGAAGGCTACACCTTC
CDR3: CAIRDRVGEGYTF
length: 13
size: NA
D: TRBD1
J: TRBJ1-2
V: TRBV10-3

DNA: TGTGCCAGCACCCCCGGAATCGCGGCAGGGGGTGGAGAGACCCAGTACTTC
CDR3: CASTPGIAAGGGETQYF
length: 17
size: once
D: TRBD1
J: TRBJ2-5
V: TRBV11-2

DNA: TGTGCCCCCGTCCTTCCTTCCTACGAGCAGTACTTC
CDR3: CAPVLPSYEQYF
length: 12
size: NA
D: NA
J: TRBJ2-7
V: TRBV21-1

DNA: TGTGCCACCACTTGGGCGGGGCGGTGGTATTTT
CDR3: CATTWAGRWYF
length: 11
size: NA
D: NA
J: TRBJ2-3
V: TRBV27